The source of this T cell receptor (beta chain) is a study of blood T cell repertoires in COVID-19. Study overall: The cDNA or gDNA used as material had been derived from T cells, B-cell-depleted T cells, or PBMCs.

Participant-reported clinical history was the basis for cohort assignment. TCRdb's copy holds only in-frame clones and misses some; the assay was immunoSEQ multiplex PCR. The sample holds fewer than 200,000 clones; approximately 81% are singletons and the top ten take about 5.3%. The junction had 11 bases not matched to a gene; V was cut back by 4 bases and J by 8 bases. Germline loops: CDR1 MDHEN, CDR2 SYDVKM. The CDR3 consists of 15 residues. This sequence originates from a woman aged 40 to 50 with acute COVID-19. The specimen sequenced was PBMCs or T cells enriched from blood (not recorded which). The V gene is TRBV28, the J gene TRBJ1-2; TRBD1 matches 9 bases. CDR3: CASSSGQGAMGGYTF. In nucleotides, the CDR3 is TGTGCCAGCAGTTCGGGACAGGGCGCGATGGGAGGCTACACCTTC.